This is a list of T cell receptor beta chains from one sample in a study of metastatic and nonmetastatic thyroid tumors. TCRdb re-called the PCR reads through MiXCR. The sample lists approximately 16,000 clones; roughly a third were seen once. The sequenced material came from tumor tissue. These receptor sequences come from a male donor with papillary thyroid cancer or a benign thyroid nodule (not recorded which). Some clones in this sample may be carry-over from other donors' samples. The conserved cysteine and the conserved F or W are not part of the CDR3 here.

v_gene	len	CDR3aa
TRBV6-5	11	ASRSSREGGYT
TRBV7-9	12	ASSSTEGTGGLL
TRBV6-1	11	ASSEDRGGGYT
TRBV25-1	9	ASSAWETQY
TRBV11-2	11	ASSLAGSYEQY
TRBV6-1	13	ASSRNRGPTDTQY
TRBV5-1	14	ASSALAGAGTGELF
TRBV28	13	ASSPSGRDGYEQY
TRBV30	14	AWSHEWGLSSYEQY
TRBV6-2/TRBV6-3	12	ASSYSNDAYEQY
TRBV2	13	ASSERSASQETQY
TRBV19	12	ASTRTGLNNEQF
TRBV5-1	12	ASSLGPGDYEQY
TRBV24-1	12	ATSDPGRADEQF
TRBV6-1	14	ASSEVGAGLYNEQF
TRBV20-1	12	SASYGTSDYEQY
TRBV28	12	ASSLGLSGNTIY
TRBV7-9	11	ASSPGDSPEAF
TRBV27	14	ASSLGGSLGNQPQH
TRBV6-1	11	ANKQGSGNTIY
TRBV27	11	ASSFPGTDTQY
TRBV2	13	ASSYAGQASYEQY
TRBV6-1	12	ASRGDRAAYEQY
TRBV6-2/TRBV6-3	13	ASSYGTGYGNTIY
TRBV2	13	ASSEAPGPLYEQY
TRBV30	12	AWSGGTGTLGQY
TRBV18	11	ASSPTDTDTQY
TRBV6-1	12	ASSSVDRSYEQY
TRBV6-1	13	ASSEGRDRVYEQY
TRBV20-1	12	SASRTSGTDTQY
TRBV5-1	10	ASSLIVETQY
TRBV20-1	15	SALAGRLSGRAAEQY
TRBV28	12	ASSLQQVPYEQY
TRBV6-1	12	ASSPPTGTYEQY
TRBV13	13	ASSLRQISNQPQH
TRBV11-3	11	ASSQRGEGEQY
TRBV19	14	ASSGGQRLMNTEAF